These 3 T cell receptor delta chains originate from one sample sequenced in a study of gamma-delta T cells after stem cell transplantation. TCRdb fed the RT-PCR reads into CATT to redo clone calling. The table records about 2,800 delta-chain clones, under 3% of them present only once. The specimen was gamma-delta T cells. These receptors were collected from a human donor. It is not recorded whose cells these are; they may come from a transplant donor.

This clone was counted a few times. A much larger clone sits a single nucleotide away, making a read error possible. The chain has TRDV2 and TRDJ1; TRDD3 aligns across 12 bases. Unmatched junction bases numbered 18, after V lost 5 bases and J lost 0 bases. This CDR3 has 20 amino acids. CDR1 GEAIGNYY and CDR2 EKD come from the germline V gene. The CDR3, as DNA: TGTGCCTGTGGCAAAATCGACACCCGCTGGGGGATACGAAACACCGATAAACTCATCTTT. Translated, it gives CACGKIDTRWGIRNTDKLIF.

This clone was picked up a small number of times. The chain has TRDV2 and TRDJ1; 7 nucleotides agree with TRDD3. Germline V gives CDR1 GEAIGNYY, CDR2 EKD. The CDR3 is 19 residues long. Trimming at V came to 3 bases and at J to 3 bases, leaving 21 bases not matched to a gene. This chain's CDR3 is CACDSVRTGVYGCADKLIF. Written as DNA, the CDR3 is TGTGCCTGTGACTCGGTCCGTACTGGGGTATACGGTTGTGCCGATAAACTCATCTTT.

Notes on this clone: TCRdb's entry gives the protein of a much larger clone, which mismatches this DNA's translation at residue 17, likely from a read error; the protein reported here is translated from the DNA. The chain couples TRDV2 to TRDJ1; 12 bases fit TRDD3. CDR1 is GEAIGNYY and CDR2 is EKD in the germline V gene. This CDR3 region has 19 residues. The chain's CDR3 is CACDTVLTGGYQYTDKPIF. The CDR3 coding sequence is TGTGCCTGTGACACGGTCCTAACTGGGGGATACCAGTACACCGATAAACCCATCTTT.